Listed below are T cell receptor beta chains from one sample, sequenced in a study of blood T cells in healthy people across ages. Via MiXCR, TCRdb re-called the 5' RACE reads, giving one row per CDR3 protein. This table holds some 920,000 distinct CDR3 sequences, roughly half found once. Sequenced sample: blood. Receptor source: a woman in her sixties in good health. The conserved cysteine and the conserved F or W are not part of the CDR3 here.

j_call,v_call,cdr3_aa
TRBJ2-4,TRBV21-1,ASSRGGGMAKNIQY
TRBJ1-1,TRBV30,AWKNQGNTEAF
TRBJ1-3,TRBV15,ATSRDAHSGNTIY
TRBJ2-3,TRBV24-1,ATSESLAGGGDTQY
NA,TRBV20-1,SARDKGGTSGTANYEQY
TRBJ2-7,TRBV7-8,ASSPLTSGSAYEQY
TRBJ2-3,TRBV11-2,ASSSKPGEGTDTQY
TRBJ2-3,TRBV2,ATGTRRDTQY
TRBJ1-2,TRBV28,ASSLAGTGRWGYT
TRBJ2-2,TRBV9,ASSTPGSGRGELF
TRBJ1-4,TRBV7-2,ASSITRFGASANEKLF
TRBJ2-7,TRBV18,ASSPVRGDYEQY
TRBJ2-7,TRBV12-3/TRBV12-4,ASSFDLGIGSEQC
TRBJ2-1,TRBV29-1,SVEDEKRRGQF
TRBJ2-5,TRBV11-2,ASSLGDRGLLQETQY
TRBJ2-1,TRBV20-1,SASQGNEQF
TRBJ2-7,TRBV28,ASIQQAGGYEQY
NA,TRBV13,ASSLGLLYYEQY
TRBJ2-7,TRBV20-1,SVLPPGSNYEQY
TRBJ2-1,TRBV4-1,ASSQRPPYNEQF
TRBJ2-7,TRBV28,ASSTPREPSYEQY
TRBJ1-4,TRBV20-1,SGQMVGWEKLF
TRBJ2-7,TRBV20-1,SARKATNIGEQY
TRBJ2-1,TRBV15,ATSRGGGGSYNEQF
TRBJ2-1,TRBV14,ASSQRRGLHYEQF
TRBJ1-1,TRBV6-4,ASSRDRGAEAF
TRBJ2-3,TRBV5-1,ASSGTIKASGTSTDTQY
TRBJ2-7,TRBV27,ASSLISVRTHEQY
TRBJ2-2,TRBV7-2,ASGLGRVGFANTGELF
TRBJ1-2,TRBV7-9,ASSFQGGLHVYGYT
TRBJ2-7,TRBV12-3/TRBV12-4,ASKQRAYEQY
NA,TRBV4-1,ASGGQRETYEQY
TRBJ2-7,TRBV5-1,ASSLVGQKRNEQY
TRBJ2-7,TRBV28,ASRTGTDLGEQY
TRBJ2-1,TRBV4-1,ASSQQGLAYNEQF
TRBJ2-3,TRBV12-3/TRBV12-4,ASSRGWGGRASADTQY
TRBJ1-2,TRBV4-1,ASRNQGNYGYT
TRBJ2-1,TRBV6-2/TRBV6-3,ASSYRTSGSQKNEQF
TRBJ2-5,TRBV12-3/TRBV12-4,ASSLRTRQETQY
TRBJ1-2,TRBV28,ASTKDRAYGYT
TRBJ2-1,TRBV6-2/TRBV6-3,ASKPSGTSGSGEQF
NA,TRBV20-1,SAPPRTRRETQY
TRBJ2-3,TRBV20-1,SAPGTSGSSPDTQY
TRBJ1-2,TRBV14,ASSQTGLDYGYT